This T cell receptor beta chain is from a study of T cell responses to AZD1222 COVID-19 vaccine. Study-level results: Clonal diversity may have been underestimated in mostly white British donors.

The protocol was immunoSEQ multiplex PCR, while the TCRdb copy is restricted to in-frame clones and leaves out a portion. Of around 84,000 clones listed, approximately 90% were seen once; the top ten hold 5.5% to 9%. The CDR3 extends over 13 amino acids. Germline V gene lookup returns CDR1 LGHDT and CDR2 YNNKEL (reference sequence). Unmatched junction bases numbered 7, after V lost 4 bases and J lost 7 bases. In this sample, this clone turned up a few times. Its specificity is unknown. The chain combines TRBV3-1 (or the pseudogene TRBV3-2) with TRBJ2-7; 7 bases are a match to TRBD1. The origin of this receptor is an adult in good health. The specimen comprised peripheral blood, sampled on day 0 of MenACWY control vaccination. CDR3 protein: CASSLGQTKEQYF. CDR3 sequence (DNA): TGTGCCAGCAGCCTGGGACAGACAAAGGAGCAGTACTTC.